These T cell receptor beta chains were read from a single sample in a study of T-cell reconstitution after alpha-beta-depleted transplantation in children. TCRdb re-called the PCR reads with MiXCR, one entry per CDR3 protein. The top ten hold 27% of the sample, which has about 470,000 distinct CDR3 sequences, over 40% seen once. Source: PBMCs, taken before TCRalphabeta/CD19-depleted stem cell transplant. These receptors were obtained from a girl aged 2 to 9 with aplastic anemia, due to receive a stem cell transplant. Both conserved end residues are trimmed from each CDR3. The D gene is left open where the match is weak. A clone size is listed for some rows: how often the clone was seen (once, few, many), or a class if it is expanded.

d_call | clone_size | v_call | cdr3_aa
- | - | TRBV28 | ASSTSTQTHQPQH
TRBD2 | - | TRBV20-1 | GALAGGNHEQY
TRBD1 | - | TRBV28 | ASTPRVDRVGNQPQH
- | - | TRBV7-9 | ASSLHTAGDYEQY
- | - | TRBV5-1 | ASSVTATNEKLF
TRBD1 | - | TRBV6-1 | ASSTDRGSYNEQF
- | few | TRBV5-1 | ASSLSRALYYEQY
- | many | TRBV5-6 | ASSSYYGYT
- | few | TRBV9 | ASNSAGASGYT
- | - | TRBV6-2/TRBV6-3 | ASSYPALVGTYFSGANVLT
TRBD2 | - | TRBV4-1 | ASSLREAHTDTQY
- | many | TRBV20-1 | SARPGIALETQY
- | few | TRBV6-1 | ASSEAKRTDTQY
- | many | TRBV6-1 | ASSPTALNTEAF
- | many | TRBV20-1 | SARVVGATNTQY
TRBD1 | - | TRBV28 | ASRPGTGDADTQY
- | - | TRBV6-5 | ASSNGGLQY
- | - | TRBV12-3/TRBV12-4 | ASSLDSGRLSQH
TRBD1 | few | TRBV7-9 | ASSPRTGLNGYT
TRBD1 | - | TRBV7-2 | ASSLNRQGNTEAF
- | - | TRBV29-1 | SVVRENTEAF
- | - | TRBV20-1 | SARSAGGTGGYT
- | many | TRBV6-5 | ASRGLEQY
TRBD2 | - | TRBV20-1 | SASHRVAGGVEQY
- | - | TRBV20-1 | SARDPGGYT
- | - | TRBV20-1 | SARALGKGYEQY
- | - | TRBV18 | ASSRAGATYEQY
- | few | TRBV7-3 | ASSPKRETGANVLT
TRBD1 | once | TRBV27 | ASSLTGQGLGEQY
- | - | TRBV27 | ASSLYGGTSFPNEQY
TRBD1 | - | TRBV24-1 | ATSRGPDRVETQY
TRBD2 | - | TRBV20-1 | SARDFGEAGAGELF
- | few | TRBV11-2 | ASSLALGETQY
- | many | TRBV5-1 | ASSSRTVTTYEQY
TRBD2 | - | TRBV27 | ASSSLSGTLADTQY
- | few | TRBV4-3 | ASSQVRGGGPDSGELF
TRBD2 | - | TRBV6-1 | ASSRTSGGPNTQY
- | - | TRBV27 | ASSVRGYDGYEQY
- | few | TRBV5-6 | ASSLGITYEQY
TRBD1 | once | TRBV5-1 | ASSPGQGALTDTQY
- | many | TRBV12-3/TRBV12-4 | ASSIRGGGGYT
- | - | TRBV5-1 | ASSQDRGRDEQF
- | many | TRBV12-3/TRBV12-4 | ASSFLGPANTGELF
- | few | TRBV6-1 | ASSEALGGSYNEQF
- | few | TRBV7-2 | ASSLRGWAYNEQF
- | many | TRBV6-2/TRBV6-3 | ASSFPSRANYGYT
- | - | TRBV4-1 | ASSQEAF
- | - | TRBV18 | ASSPDTPAPNTEAF
TRBD2 | - | TRBV11-3 | ASSLGPGLAGPDTQY
- | - | TRBV28 | ASSSTGPTSYEQY